This entry is about one T cell receptor (beta chain). The antigen it recognizes is unknown. Base qualities are missing; no much larger clone stands one base away. This sample is part of a study of Ad26.COV2.S vaccination and SARS-CoV-2 variants listed by TCRdb under 2021. Regarding the study in general: Vaccine-arm donors came from COV1001, a multicentre, randomized, double-blind, placebo-controlled phase I-IIa trial of Ad26.COV2.S in healthy adults. Trial participants were randomized into five groups of five, in which low-dose or high-dose Ad26.COV2.S was given once or twice, or placebo was given on both occasions. Sequencing of the TCRbeta repertoire served to evaluate the specificity and breadth of SARS-CoV-2-reactive T cell receptors following Ad26.COV2.S vaccination. Investigators did not know the trial group allocation while performing experiments and assessing outcomes. Ad26.COV2.S was administered intramuscularly at a dose of 5x10^10 or 1x10^11 viral particles, either as one shot or as two shots given 56 days apart. The TCR-sequenced set comprised approximately 32 samples: around 20 Ad26.COV2.S vaccine recipients, 5 placebo recipients and 8 SARS-CoV-2 convalescent individuals.

The intended sense of this specimen's treatment or condition label: approximately 18 received Ad26.COV2.S at low or high dose, single or two shots; about five received placebo; per-sample allocation not given. Repertoires of vaccine and placebo recipients were sequenced from samples collected on day 63 after the first injection. Cohort 1b enrolled 25 to 30 adults aged 18-55 years at a single site in Boston, USA, between 29 July and 7 August 2020. Ad26.COV2.S was a replication-incompetent adenovirus type 26 vector expressing a prefusion-stabilized SARS-CoV-2 spike protein from the original Wuhan strain. General conclusions and limits of the study: The authors noted that the TCR breadth and depth analyses may have underestimated total T cell responses. Non-spike TCR breadth was comparable between vaccine and placebo recipients, consistent with the vaccine containing only spike. After vaccination, spike-specific CD8+ and CD4+ T cell responses were reported to show substantial breadth. The study was not powered for comparison of responses between vaccine doses or regimens. Higher spike-specific TCR breadth was observed in Ad26.COV2.S recipients than in placebo recipients (P = 0.0014).

The CDR3 goes from the cysteine to the phenylalanine over 14 residues. The entry retains the CDR3 DNA only, 42 bases that are in frame from base 1. V drops 2 bases and J drops 1 base, leaving 6 bases in between. CDR1 and CDR2 (SGHTS, YDEGEE) derive from the germline V gene. TCRbeta CDR3 regions were sequenced with the immunoSEQ Assay. After extraction, genomic DNA underwent amplification by bias-controlled multiplex PCR, followed by high-throughput sequencing. On the authors' methods: To quantify the absolute abundance of every unique TCRbeta CDR3 region, sequences were collapsed and filtered. T cell fraction was estimated by normalizing TCRbeta template counts to usable DNA, which was measured by amplifying reference genes present in all nucleated cells. Repertoire TCRs were annotated as SARS-CoV-2-specific when V gene, CDR3 amino acid sequence and J gene were exactly matched to a known reactive TCR set. The reference SARS-CoV-2 TCR set came from MIRA and was filtered for enrichment in COVID-19-positive ImmuneCODE repertoires, removing public or cross-reactive TCRs. Based on the MIRA antigens, annotated TCRs were further analysed at the level of specific ORF or position within ORF. Depth was the summed frequency of annotated unique rearrangements, while breadth was defined as annotated unique rearrangements over total unique productive rearrangements. TCR breadth was compared between groups using two-sided Wilcoxon rank-sum tests. Held by TCRdb, this immuneACCESS table contains in-frame sequences only and omits some clones. Under half of the omission traces to an unresolved V gene where checked; the cause of the rest is unknown. That table furnishes V, J and clone size, whereas the DNA furnished D and trimming. The sample data list about 350,000 clones, and 88% of these were observed just once. Of the sample, 6.4% falls within the top ten clones.

The rearrangement combines TRBV5-8 with TRBJ2-2; no D gene can be assigned with confidence. This TCR was recovered from a person between 18 and 65 years old who received the Ad26.COV2.S COVID-19 vaccine or a placebo. Here the sequenced sample was peripheral blood, taken in a trial of Ad26.COV2.S vaccine versus placebo. The CDR3 reads as follows: CASSLFRNTGELFF. In nucleotides, the sequence is TGTGCCAGCAGCTTATTCAGGAACACCGGGGAGCTGTTTTTT.